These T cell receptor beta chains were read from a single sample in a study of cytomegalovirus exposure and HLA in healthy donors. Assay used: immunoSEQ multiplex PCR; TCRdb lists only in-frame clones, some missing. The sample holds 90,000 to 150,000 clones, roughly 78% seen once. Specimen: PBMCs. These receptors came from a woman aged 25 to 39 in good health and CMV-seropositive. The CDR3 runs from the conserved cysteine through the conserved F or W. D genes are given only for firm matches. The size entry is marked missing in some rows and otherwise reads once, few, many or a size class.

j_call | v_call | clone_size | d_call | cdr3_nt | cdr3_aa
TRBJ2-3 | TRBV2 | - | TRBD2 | TGTGCCAGCAGTACTCGGGGGGGCACAGATACGCAGTATTTT | CASSTRGGTDTQYF
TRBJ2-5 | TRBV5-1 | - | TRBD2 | TGCGCCAGCAGCACCAAACTAGCGGGGGCCCAAGAGACCCAGTACTTC | CASSTKLAGAQETQYF
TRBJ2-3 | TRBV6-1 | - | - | TGTGCCAGCAGTGAACGGGGACAAGGCACAGATACGCAGTATTTT | CASSERGQGTDTQYF
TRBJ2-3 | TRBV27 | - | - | TGTGCCAGCAGTCCTCGCTGGAGCCCAGATACGCAGTATTTT | CASSPRWSPDTQYF
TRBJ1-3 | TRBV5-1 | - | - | TGCGCCAGCAGCCCCATTTTAGGTGGGAGCGACTTCTCTGGAAACACCATATATTTT | CASSPILGGSDFSGNTIYF
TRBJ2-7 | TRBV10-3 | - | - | TGTGCCACCAAGACAGGTGCCTCCTACGAGCAGTACTTC | CATKTGASYEQYF
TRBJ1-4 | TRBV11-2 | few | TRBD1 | TGTGCCAGCAGCGGGGGGACAGGGAGGAATGAAAAACTGTTTTTT | CASSGGTGRNEKLFF
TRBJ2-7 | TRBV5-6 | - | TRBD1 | TGTGCCAGCAGCTTGGCCCCAGGGGGCAGGTACGAGCAGTACTTC | CASSLAPGGRYEQYF
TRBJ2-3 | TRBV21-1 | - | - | TGTGCCACCACAGCTATCAGGGTCCCAGATACGCAGTATTTT | CATTAIRVPDTQYF
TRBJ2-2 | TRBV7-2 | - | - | TGTGCCAGCAGCTTACTTCCGGGGGTCGTCACCGGGGAGCTGTTTTTT | CASSLLPGVVTGELFF
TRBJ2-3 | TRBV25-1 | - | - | TGTGCCAGCACCCGCGCGGGGTCCACAGATACGCAGTATTTT | CASTRAGSTDTQYF
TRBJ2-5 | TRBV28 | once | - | TGTGCCAACCAGGACAGAAACCAAGAGACCCAGTACTTC | CANQDRNQETQYF
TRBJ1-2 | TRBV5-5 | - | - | TGTGCCAGCAGCTCCGACATTAACTATGGCTACACCTTC | CASSSDINYGYTF
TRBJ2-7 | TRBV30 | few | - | TGTGCCTGGAGGGGCAAGAGCTACGAGCAGTACTTC | CAWRGKSYEQYF
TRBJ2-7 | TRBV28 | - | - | - | CASSSSRLGGEQYF
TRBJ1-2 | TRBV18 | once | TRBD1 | TGTGCCAGCTCACCACCCAATACAGGGGACCATTATGGCTACACCTTC | CASSPPNTGDHYGYTF
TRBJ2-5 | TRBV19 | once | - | TGTCCCCGCCCTCCAAAGGGGGAGCAGTACTTC | CPRPPKGEQYF
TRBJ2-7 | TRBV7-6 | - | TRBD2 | TGTGCCAGCAGCTTTAGCGGGGGGGATGGGGAGCAGTACTTC | CASSFSGGDGEQYF
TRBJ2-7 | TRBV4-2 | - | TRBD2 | TGTGCCAGCAGCCAACGACTAGCGGGGGGGACCTACGAGCAGTACTTC | CASSQRLAGGTYEQYF
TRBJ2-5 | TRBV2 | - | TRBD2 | TGTGCCAGCATCGGGAGTCGGACTAGCGGGATTAGGTGGGAGACCCAGTACTTC | CASIGSRTSGIRWETQYF
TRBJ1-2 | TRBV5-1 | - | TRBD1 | TGCGCCAGCAGCTTCACCCAGGGGGCGTTGGGCTACACCTTC | CASSFTQGALGYTF
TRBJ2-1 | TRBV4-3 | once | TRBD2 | TGCGCCAGCAGCCAAGGGGTTAGCGGGGCTTACAATGAGCAGTTCTTC | CASSQGVSGAYNEQFF
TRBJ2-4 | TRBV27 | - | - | TGTGCCAGCAGTTTAGGGGTAGCGACTCCTGACCTCTACTTC | CASSLGVATPDLYF
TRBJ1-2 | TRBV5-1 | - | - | TGCGCCAGCAGCTTGGAACGGAACTATGGCTACACCTTC | CASSLERNYGYTF
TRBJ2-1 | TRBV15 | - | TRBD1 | TGTGCCACCAGCAGAGCCGGAGACAGGGCCCATGAGCAGTTCTTC | CATSRAGDRAHEQFF
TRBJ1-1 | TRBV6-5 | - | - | TGTGCCAGCAGTTACTCAGGAGGTGAAGCTTTCTTT | CASSYSGGEAFF
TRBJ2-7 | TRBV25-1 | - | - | TGTGCCAGCAGTCCAGGGGCGGGTTCAACCTACGAGCAGTACTTC | CASSPGAGSTYEQYF
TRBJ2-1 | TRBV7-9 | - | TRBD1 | TGTGCCAGCAGCTTATTCGGACAGGGAGTTAGGCATGAGCAGTTCTTC | CASSLFGQGVRHEQFF
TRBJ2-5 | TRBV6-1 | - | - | TGTGCCAGCAGTTCCCCTCCCCAAGAGACCCAGTACTTC | CASSSPPQETQYF
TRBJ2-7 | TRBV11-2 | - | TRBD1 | TGTGCCAGCAGGGTAAAGAACAGGGGGACCTACGAGCAGTACTTC | CASRVKNRGTYEQYF
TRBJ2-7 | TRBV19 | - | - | TGTGCCAGTAGTATAGTGGCGGCGAGCTCCTACGAGCAGTACTTC | CASSIVAASSYEQYF
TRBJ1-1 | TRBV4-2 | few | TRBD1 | TGTGCCAGCAGCCAACGGACAGGGCAGAACACTGAAGCTTTCTTT | CASSQRTGQNTEAFF
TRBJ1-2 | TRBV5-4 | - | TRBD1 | TGTGCCAGTACGGGACAGATAAACTATGGCTACACCTTC | CASTGQINYGYTF
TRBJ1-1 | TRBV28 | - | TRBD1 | TGTGCCAGCAGTTTCCGGGACAGAATGAAGAGGCAAGCTTTCTTT | CASSFRDRMKRQAFF
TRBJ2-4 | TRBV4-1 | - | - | TGCGCCAGCAGCCAAGGTGGAGTCAAAAACATTCAGTACTTC | CASSQGGVKNIQYF
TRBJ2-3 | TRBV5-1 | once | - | TGCGCCAGCAGCTTGAGGGGTGACCCCACAGATACGCAGTATTTT | CASSLRGDPTDTQYF